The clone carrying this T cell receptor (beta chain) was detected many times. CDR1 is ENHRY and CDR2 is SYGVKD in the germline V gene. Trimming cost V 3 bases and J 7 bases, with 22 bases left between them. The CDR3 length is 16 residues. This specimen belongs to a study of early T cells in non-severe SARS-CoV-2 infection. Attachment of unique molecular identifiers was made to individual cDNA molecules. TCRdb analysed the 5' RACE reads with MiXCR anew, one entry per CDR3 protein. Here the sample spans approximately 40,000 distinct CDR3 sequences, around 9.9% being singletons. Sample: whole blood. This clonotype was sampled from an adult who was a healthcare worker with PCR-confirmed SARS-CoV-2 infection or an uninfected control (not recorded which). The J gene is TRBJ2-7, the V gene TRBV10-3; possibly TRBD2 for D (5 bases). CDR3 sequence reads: CAISEGFGDLGYEQYF. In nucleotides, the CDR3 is TGTGCCATCAGTGAAGGGTTCGGGGATTTGGGGTATGAGCAGTACTTC.